This record covers a single T cell receptor (beta chain). CDR1 is MDHEN, CDR2 SYDVKM, per germline. V lost 5 bases, J lost 1 base, and 13 bases stayed unmatched. This CDR3 is built from 18 residues. Per the study methods: Counts of nucleated cells, estimated from reference gene primer amplification, were obtained. Profiled with immunoSEQ multiplex PCR; TCRdb holds only in-frame clones, not every one. V and J calls and clone size are as listed in that table; D and trimming were resolved from the DNA. In the table there are around 310,000 clones, around nine tenths of which are singletons. The sample comes from a study of blood T cell repertoires in COVID-19. Study overall: Acute-phase and convalescent COVID-19 samples originated in the United States, Italy and Spain.

Researchers sorted participants into cohorts using their self-reported clinical history. Sequencing was carried out using PBMCs or T cells enriched from blood (not recorded which). This rearrangement joins TRBV28 to TRBJ2-1, with 8 bases lining up with TRBD1. The receptor's source is a woman in her forties who had recovered from COVID-19. CDR3 bases: TGTGCCAGCAGTCCTCCCCAGGGGGCTCAGGGGTCCTACAATGAGCAGTTCTTC. This codes for CASSPPQGAQGSYNEQFF.